This T cell receptor (beta chain) was profiled in a study of blood T cell repertoires in COVID-19. As for the study in general: Both acute and convalescent COVID-19 samples were obtained from the United States, Italy and Spain. From T cells, B-cell-depleted T cells, or PBMCs came the material, which was cDNA or gDNA.

This CDR3 contains 14 residues. Germline V gives CDR1 SGDLS, CDR2 YYNGEE. With V trimmed by 4 bases and J by 5 bases, 6 bases remained unmatched. In the authors' methods: Estimation of nucleated cell counts was performed using reference gene primer amplification. TCRdb's table, derived via immunoSEQ multiplex PCR, lists solely in-frame clones and lacks some. V, J and clone size were drawn from that table, and D and trimming were deduced from the DNA. Seen here are over 85,000 clones, around 87% observed once, and the top ten hold approximately 7.4%. The chain carries TRBV9 and TRBJ2-5, with 9 bases identical to TRBD1. Sequencing was performed on peripheral blood. The receptor was derived from a human donor with acute or convalescent COVID-19. The donor label of this sample is uncertain. The DNA of the CDR3 is TGTGCCAGCAGCCTAGGGACAGGGCAGGAGACCCAGTACTTC. It specifies CASSLGTGQETQYF. Full variable domain (remainder filled in from reference TRBV9 and TRBJ2-5): DSGVTQTPKHLITATGQRVTLRCSPRSGDLSVYWYQQSLDQGLQFLIQYYNGEERAKGNILERFSAQQFPDLHSELNLSSLELGDSALYFCASSLGTGQETQYFGPGTRLLVL.